Each of the 18 T cell receptor beta chains below was sequenced from the same sample in a study of memory CD4+ T cells and cytomegalovirus serostatus. The sort gate was single viable CD3+CD4+CD8-CD45RO+ cells for memory CD4+ T cells. Sequencing used immunoSEQ multiplex PCR; TCRdb keeps in-frame clones, though not all of them. Of some 80,000 clones listed, 80% are singletons. The sequencing input was memory CD4+ T cells from blood. The source of these receptors is an adult in good health and CMV-seronegative.

V is TRBV6-5 and J is TRBJ1-2; 9 bases line up with TRBD1. V shed 6 bases and J 8 bases; nucleotides not matched to a gene: 13. The CDR3 consists of 15 residues. Germline-derived CDR1 and CDR2 are MNHEY and SVGAGI. In nucleotides, the CDR3 is TGTGCCAGCAGGATCGACCGGACAGGGGCGAGAGGCTACACCTTC. Its protein is CASRIDRTGARGYTF.

The count of this clone is one. This sequence joins TRBV5-1 and TRBJ2-1, with 12 bases that match TRBD2. The CDR3 runs 16 residues. Germline V CDR1 and CDR2: SGHRS, YFSETQ. With 2 bases clipped from V and 6 bases from J, the junction kept 6 bases outside the gene matches. The CDR3 is CASSFSASGGVNEQFF. In nucleotides, the CDR3 is TGCGCCAGCAGCTTTTCCGCTAGCGGGGGGGTCAATGAGCAGTTCTTC. Based on the CDR3 plus reference TRBV5-1 and TRBJ2-1, the full variable domain is KAGVTQTPRYLIKTRGQQVTLSCSPISGHRSVSWYQQTPGQGLQFLFEYFSETQRNKGNFPGRFSGRQFSNSRSEMNVSTLELGDSALYLCASSFSASGGVNEQFFGPGTRLTVL.

This rearrangement joins TRBV7-6 to TRBJ2-3; 7 nucleotides align to TRBD2. Trimming removed 6 bases from V and 6 bases from J; junction bases left unmatched: 3. CDR1 is SGHVS, CDR2 FNYEAQ, per germline. This CDR3 is 12 amino acids long. The CDR3 here is CASSSLADTQYF. DNA for the CDR3: TGTGCCAGCAGTTCACTAGCGGATACGCAGTATTTT.

This clone has only a few counts. The chain joins TRBV11-2 to TRBJ1-1, with unresolved D. The CDR3 spans 11 residues. Trimming removed 4 bases from V and 8 bases from J, with 8 bases in between. Looked up from germline, CDR1 is SGHAT and CDR2 is FQNNGV. Here the CDR3 reads CASSWTGEAFF. The CDR3 DNA follows: TGTGCCAGCAGCTGGACGGGGGAAGCTTTCTTT.

The chain employs TRBV19 and TRBJ2-1; 9 bases match TRBD2. The CDR3 covers 16 residues. CDR1 LNHDA and CDR2 SQIVND come from the germline V gene (reference sequence). V was pared by 6 bases and J by 0 bases, with 6 bases of the junction left unmatched. Here the CDR3 reads CASSAPAGGSYNEQFF. CDR3 bases: TGTGCCAGTAGCGCTCCAGCGGGGGGCTCCTACAATGAGCAGTTCTTC. The complete variable domain, with remaining parts taken from reference TRBV19 and TRBJ2-1, reads DGGITQSPKYLFRKEGQNVTLSCEQNLNHDAMYWYRQDPGQGLRLIYYSQIVNDFQKGDIAEGYSVSREKKESFPLTVTSAQKNPTAFYLCASSAPAGGSYNEQFFGPGTRLTVL.

V and J are TRBV5-6 and TRBJ2-6; 8 positions agree with TRBD1. J was trimmed by 0 bases and V by 3 bases; bases with no gene match: 5. The CDR3 has 17 amino acids. In germline, CDR1 is SGHDT, CDR2 YYEEEE. CDR3 sequence: CASSYGQGNSGANVLTF. CDR3 nucleotide sequence: TGTGCCAGCAGCTACGGACAGGGCAACTCTGGGGCCAACGTCCTGACTTTC.

This chain joins TRBV28 and TRBJ1-1; tentatively, D is TRBD1 (5 bases). The CDR3 is 14 residues long. Germline CDR1 and CDR2: MDHEN and SYDVKM. Trimming shortened V by 2 bases and J by 7 bases, and 14 bases separated the two germline ends. The CDR3 sequence is CASSLSVGAFEAFF. Here the CDR3 DNA reads TGTGCCAGCAGTTTAAGTGTAGGGGCCTTTGAAGCTTTCTTT. Complete variable domain (other parts from reference TRBV28 and TRBJ1-1): DVKVTQSSRYLVKRTGEKVFLECVQDMDHENMFWYRQDPGLGLRLIYFSYDVKMKEKGDIPEGYSVSREKKERFSLILESASTNQTSMYLCASSLSVGAFEAFFGQGTRLTVV.

The chain couples TRBV5-1 to TRBJ2-5; a possible D gene is TRBD2 (6 bases). CDR1 is SGHRS, CDR2 YFSETQ, per germline. Trimming left V 3 bases short and J 5 bases short, with 8 bases between. The length of the CDR3 is 12 residues. CDR3 coding DNA: TGCGCCAGCAGCTGGAGCGGGGAGACCCAGTACTTC. Amino acid sequence: CASSWSGETQYF.

The J gene is TRBJ1-5, the V gene TRBV2; D gene uncertain. Trimming shortened V by 2 bases and J by 4 bases, and 9 bases separated the two germline ends. The germline gives CDR1 SNHLY, CDR2 FYNNEI. The CDR3 consists of 14 residues. The CDR3 sequence is CASSENTANQPQHF. CDR3 sequence (DNA): TGTGCCAGCAGTGAAAATACAGCTAATCAGCCCCAGCATTTT.

The chain combines TRBV5-1 with TRBJ1-2; 9 bases map to TRBD1. V lost 5 bases to trimming and J lost 7 bases; unmatched junction nucleotides: 9. CDR1 is SGHRS and CDR2 is YFSETQ in the germline V gene. The CDR3 is 14 residues long. CDR3: CASSLDRGGRGYTF. CDR3 DNA sequence: TGCGCCAGCAGTCTGGACAGGGGAGGACGTGGCTACACCTTC.

The rearrangement uses TRBV2 and TRBJ1-3; no reliable D call. This CDR3 is built from 16 residues. CDR1 is SNHLY and CDR2 is FYNNEI in the germline V gene. V was cut by 1 base and J by 0 bases, with 10 bases left in between. The DNA for the CDR3 is TGTGCCAGCAGTGAAGGAGGGTTTGACTCTGGAAACACCATATATTTT. Protein product: CASSEGGFDSGNTIYF.

The chain employs TRBV7-3 and TRBJ1-1; maybe TRBD1 (6 bases). The CDR3 spans 14 residues. Germline V gene data show CDR1 as SGHTA and CDR2 as FQGTGA. Trimming pared 5 bases from V and 1 base from J, leaving 11 bases between. The CDR3 region has the DNA TGTGCCAGCAGCAGACAGGCCGAGAACACTGAAGCTTTCTTT. This codes for CASSRQAENTEAFF.

As for this clone: At one end the junction does not follow the germline gene, possibly because of a read error. The rearrangement uses TRBV27 and TRBJ2-7; 7 bases are a match to TRBD1. This CDR3 has 14 amino acids. The germline V gene encodes CDR1 MNHEY and CDR2 SMNVEV (reference sequence). CDR3 bases: TGTGGCAGCAGTTGGGGACAGAACTCCTACGAGCAGTACTTC. Translated: CGSSWGQNSYEQYF.

The V gene is TRBV5-5, the J gene TRBJ2-2; 8 bases are shared with TRBD1. The CDR3 has 14 residues. Unmatched junction bases numbered 2, after V lost 4 bases and J lost 3 bases. From germline, CDR1 is SGHKS and CDR2 YYEKEE (reference sequence). Written as DNA, the CDR3 is TGTGCCAGCAGCGAGGGACAGGACACCGGGGAGCTGTTTTTT. The encoded protein is CASSEGQDTGELFF.

This chain uses TRBV5-1 with TRBJ2-1; D gene ambiguous. Germline CDR1 is SGHRS and CDR2 is YFSETQ. This CDR3 is built from 15 residues. V dropped 0 bases and J dropped 5 bases, with 12 bases sitting between them. The CDR3 sequence: CASSLGRDGHNEQFF. DNA for the CDR3: TGCGCCAGCAGCTTGGGACGCGATGGACACAATGAGCAGTTCTTC.

The chain joins TRBV7-9 to TRBJ1-4; D is unresolved. Trimming pared 2 bases from V and 3 bases from J, leaving 7 bases between. CDR1 and CDR2 from the germline V gene are SEHNR and FQNEAQ (reference sequence). The CDR3 covers 14 residues. In nucleotides, the CDR3 is TGTGCCAGCAGCTTAAGGGAGGCTAATGAAAAACTGTTTTTT. This codes for CASSLREANEKLFF.

This chain connects TRBV29-1 to TRBJ2-7; the D is unclear. The CDR3 is 11 amino acids. Germline CDR1 and CDR2: SQVTM and ANQGSEA. Trimming cost V 0 bases and J 4 bases, with 4 bases left between them. The DNA of the CDR3 is TGCAGCGTTGAAGACTCGTACGAGCAGTACTTC. As protein: CSVEDSYEQYF.

V usage is TRBV6-6 and J usage is TRBJ2-2; 10 bases align to TRBD1. The CDR3 extends over 15 amino acids. From germline, CDR1 is MNHNY and CDR2 SVGAGI (reference sequence). V was clipped by 4 bases and J by 5 bases; unmatched bases: 4. The CDR3 spells CASSSTGGWTGELFF. The CDR3, as DNA: TGTGCCAGCAGTTCGACAGGGGGCTGGACCGGGGAGCTGTTTTTT.